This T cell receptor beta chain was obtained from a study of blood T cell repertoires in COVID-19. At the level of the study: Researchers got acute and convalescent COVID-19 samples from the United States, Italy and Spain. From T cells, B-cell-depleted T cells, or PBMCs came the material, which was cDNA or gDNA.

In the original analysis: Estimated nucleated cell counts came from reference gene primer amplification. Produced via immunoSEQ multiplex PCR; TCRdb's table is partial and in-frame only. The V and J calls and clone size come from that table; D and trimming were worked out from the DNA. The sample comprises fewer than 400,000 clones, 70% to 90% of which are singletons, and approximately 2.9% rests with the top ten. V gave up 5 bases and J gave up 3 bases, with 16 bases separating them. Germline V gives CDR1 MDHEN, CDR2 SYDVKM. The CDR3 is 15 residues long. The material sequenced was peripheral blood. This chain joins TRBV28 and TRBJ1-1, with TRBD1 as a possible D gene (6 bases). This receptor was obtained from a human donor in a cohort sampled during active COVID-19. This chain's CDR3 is CASSQRTEGYTEAFF. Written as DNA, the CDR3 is TGTGCCAGCAGTCAACGGACAGAGGGGTACACTGAAGCTTTCTTT.